This T cell receptor beta chain was documented in a study of cytomegalovirus exposure and HLA in healthy donors. The CDR3 has 15 residues. V was pared by 3 bases and J by 1 base, with 6 bases of the junction left unmatched. Germline lookup yields CDR1 KGHSH and CDR2 LQKENI. Study-wide results and caveats: Apart from CMV serostatus, no immune exposure information was available. According to a later analysis, most TCR beta chains associated with CMV appeared HLA-restricted. HLA allele associations emerged for 15,000 to 20,000 TCR beta sequences in a later analysis, at 0.05 false discovery rate.

It was with 60 Vbeta and 13 Jbeta primers that the PCR ran. Clones were sequenced by immunoSEQ multiplex PCR, and TCRdb holds only the in-frame ones, with some missing. The table lists some 80,000 clones, with 0.95% to 1.3% in the top ten. To note about this clone: As yet, its antigen is unknown.

The chain joins TRBV18 to TRBJ2-7; the match to TRBD1 covers 7 bases. Sequenced sample: PBMCs. The clonotype comes from a woman aged 25-40 years in good health and CMV-seronegative. This chain's CDR3 is CASSPRRTGSYEQYF. The CDR3 DNA sequence: TGTGCCAGCTCACCCCGCAGGACAGGATCCTACGAGCAGTACTTC.